The subject of this entry is one T cell receptor (beta chain). Its antigen is unknown. Libraries were prepared by immunoSEQ multiplex PCR; TCRdb keeps only in-frame clonotypes and omits some of them. The sample holds roughly 2 million clones, about 95% seen once. The data derive from a study of shared clonotypes between healthy human individuals. Study-wide results and caveats: For naive CD4 cells, around 5% of clonotypes were shared across a handful of donors. Estimated richness was generally greater in naive than memory subsets.

From germline, CDR1 is WNHNN and CDR2 SYGVQD (reference sequence). V gave up 8 bases and J gave up 0 bases, with 11 bases separating them. The CDR3 totals 14 residues. The specimen sequenced was naive CD4+ T cells sorted from blood. Subset indicated: CD45RA+ positively selected. The chain recombines TRBV10-1 with TRBJ2-1; unclear D gene. The origin of this receptor is a man younger than 35 in good health. The CDR3 protein is CASGPRSSYNEQFF. CDR3 DNA sequence: TGCGCCAGCGGTCCTCGGAGCTCCTACAATGAGCAGTTCTTC.